This entry lists 22 T cell receptor beta chains sequenced from one sample in a study of T cell responses to AZD1222 COVID-19 vaccine. Generated by immunoSEQ multiplex PCR, the TCRdb table keeps only in-frame clones and is missing some. The sample includes 150,000 to 180,000 clones, roughly 90% of them seen just once. The source was peripheral blood, collected on day 0 of AZD1222 vaccination. The receptors here all came from an adult in good health.

This chain links TRBV3-1 (or the pseudogene TRBV3-2) with TRBJ2-5; possible D gene TRBD1, 6 bases. The CDR3 loop spans 13 amino acids. V was pared by 6 bases and J by 5 bases, with 13 bases between. Per germline, CDR1 LGHDT and CDR2 YNNKEL (reference sequence). The DNA of the CDR3 is TGTGCCAGCAGTCAATTCCAGGGGGAGACCCAGTACTTC. Translation gives CASSQFQGETQYF.

In this sample, this clone turned up a few times. The chain carries TRBV24-1 and TRBJ1-6; D might be TRBD1 (6 bases). Germline V CDR1 and CDR2: KGHDR, SFDVKD. The V end lost 5 bases, the J end lost 10 bases, and 11 bases lay between the germline ends. The CDR3 runs 13 residues. Here the CDR3 reads CATSAGVGSPLHF. The CDR3 DNA reads TGTGCCACCAGTGCAGGGGTCGGATCACCCCTCCACTTT.

The chain links TRBV7-2 to TRBJ2-1, with TRBD2 matching over 12 bases. V lost 4 bases to trimming and J lost 1 base; unmatched junction nucleotides: 2. Germline CDR1 SGHTA, CDR2 FQGNSA. CDR3 length equals 16 residues. The CDR3 DNA follows: TGTGCCAGCAGCTACCTAGCGGGGGGGTCCTACAATGAGCAGTTCTTC. It codes for CASSYLAGGSYNEQFF.

This chain connects TRBV3-1 (or the pseudogene TRBV3-2) to TRBJ2-7; D uncertain. From germline, CDR1 is LGHDT and CDR2 YNNKEL (reference sequence). V was trimmed by 5 bases and J by 0 bases, leaving 8 bases between them. CDR3 length: 13 amino acids. CDR3 residues: CASSCPDSYEQYF. CDR3 in DNA: TGTGCCAGCAGCTGTCCAGACTCCTACGAGCAGTACTTC.

The CDR3 DNA sequence: TGTGCCAGCAGTTATGTTGCCAGGGGAGGCAATCAGCCCCAGCATTTT. It encodes CASSYVARGGNQPQHF. The rearrangement joins TRBV6-5 to TRBJ1-5, with D perhaps TRBD1 (6 bases). Trimming shortened V by 3 bases and J by 2 bases, and 14 bases separated the two germline ends. In germline, CDR1 is MNHEY, CDR2 SVGAGI. The CDR3 length is 16 residues.

The chain has TRBV4-3 and TRBJ2-1; TRBD2 is a possible D gene (6 bases). Germline V gives CDR1 LGHNA, CDR2 YSLEER. This CDR3 has 15 residues. V was clipped by 1 base and J by 8 bases, with 15 bases between them. The chain's CDR3 is CASSQGALALDEQFF. The CDR3 region has the DNA TGCGCCAGCAGCCAAGGAGCGCTAGCGTTGGATGAGCAGTTCTTC.

The V gene is TRBV10-3, the J gene TRBJ1-1; 8 bases are shared with TRBD1. The CDR3 consists of 14 residues. CDR1 and CDR2 from the germline V gene are ENHRY and SYGVKD. Trimming removed 6 bases from V and 1 base from J; junction bases left unmatched: 4. The CDR3 sequence is CAISDRGKNTEAFF. The CDR3, as DNA: TGTGCCATCAGCGACAGGGGTAAGAACACTGAAGCTTTCTTT.

V and J are TRBV9 and TRBJ1-6; D ambiguous. From germline, CDR1 is SGDLS and CDR2 YYNGEE. Trimming took 0 bases from V and 10 from J, leaving 11 bases between them. The CDR3 has 14 residues. CDR3 coding DNA: TGTGCCAGCAGCGTAGAGGGTTTCGGGTCACCCCTCCACTTT. Translation gives CASSVEGFGSPLHF.

The chain is built from TRBV19 and TRBJ2-2; D is perhaps TRBD1 (6 bases). Germline assignment: CDR1 LNHDA and CDR2 SQIVND (reference sequence). The CDR3 sequence is 14 residues long. V lost 1 base and J 4 bases, leaving 7 bases between the germline ends. CDR3 in DNA: TGTGCCAGTAGTATAGTAGGGGGCACCGGGGAGCTGTTTTTT. It codes for CASSIVGGTGELFF.

The chain carries TRBV28 and TRBJ2-1, with D possibly being TRBD1 (5 bases). The CDR3 sequence is 14 residues long. V lost 5 bases and J lost 9, with 17 bases in between. CDR1 and CDR2 (germline): MDHEN, SYDVKM. CDR3 amino acids: CASSPQGAGLEQFF. CDR3 DNA: TGTGCCAGCAGTCCGCAAGGGGCAGGTCTTGAGCAGTTCTTC.

This clone occurred once. The rearrangement joins TRBV18 to TRBJ2-5, with 10 bases that match TRBD1. CDR3 length equals 15 residues. The V segment lost 6 bases and the J segment 5 bases; nucleotides outside the gene matches: 9. Looked up from germline, CDR1 is KGHSH and CDR2 is LQKENI. The CDR3 sequence: CASSQRQGAGETQYF. For the CDR3, the DNA is TGTGCCAGCTCCCAAAGACAGGGGGCAGGGGAGACCCAGTACTTC.

This chain joins TRBV19 and TRBJ1-2; no firm D call. CDR3 length: 11 residues. Germline CDR1 reads LNHDA; CDR2 reads SQIVND (reference sequence). The V end was cut by 3 bases, the J end by 8 bases, with 7 bases between. The DNA for the CDR3 is TGTGCCAGTAGTATCTCCGGGGGCTACACCTTC. This sequence encodes CASSISGGYTF.

CDR3 sequence (DNA): TGCGCCAGCAGTAACCTCGGGAACACTGAAGCTTTCTTT. The encoded protein is CASSNLGNTEAFF. This sequence joins TRBV10-1 and TRBJ1-1, with D unclear. The CDR3 runs 13 residues. Germline assignment: CDR1 WNHNN and CDR2 SYGVQD (reference sequence). Trimming left V 5 bases short and J 1 base short, with 8 bases between.

V gene TRBV7-2 combines with J gene TRBJ1-1; 8 bases are shared with TRBD1. V shed 1 base and J 1 base; nucleotides not matched to a gene: 2. The CDR3 extends over 15 amino acids. Germline V gene data show CDR1 as SGHTA and CDR2 as FQGNSA. The CDR3 sequence: CASSLGGTGNTEAFF. DNA of the CDR3: TGTGCCAGCAGCTTAGGAGGGACAGGGAACACTGAAGCTTTCTTT.

The rearrangement links TRBV7-2 to TRBJ2-4, with TRBD2 identical over 9 bases. The V and J ends lost 6 bases and 3 bases, in that order; junction bases with no gene match: 12. Germline CDR1 is SGHTA and CDR2 is FQGNSA. This CDR3 comprises 17 residues. The CDR3: CASSHPRGGSVKNIQYF. CDR3 nucleotides: TGTGCCAGCAGTCACCCGCGGGGGGGCTCGGTCAAAAACATTCAGTACTTC.

The chain recombines TRBV15 with TRBJ1-5, with D possibly being TRBD1 (5 bases). The CDR3 consists of 17 residues. Germline V CDR1 and CDR2: LNHNV, YYDKDF (reference sequence). Trimming cost V 0 bases and J 2 bases, with 14 bases left between them. CDR3 DNA sequence: TGTGCCACCAGCAGAGAAAGGACACTGGGCGGCAATCAGCCCCAGCATTTT. The encoded protein is CATSRERTLGGNQPQHF. Looking up the rest from reference TRBV15 and TRBJ1-5 gives the full variable domain: DAMVIQNPRYQVTQFGKPVTLSCSQTLNHNVMYWYQQKSSQAPKLLFHYYDKDFNNEADTPDNFQSRRPNTSFCFLDIRSPGLGDTAMYLCATSRERTLGGNQPQHFGDGTRLSIL.

The gene calls are TRBV28 and TRBJ1-2, with D unclear. Looked up from germline, CDR1 is MDHEN and CDR2 is SYDVKM. V was pared by 5 bases and J by 4 bases, with 17 bases between. This CDR3 has 15 amino acids. The CDR3, as DNA: TGTGCCAGCAGTCCACCCGACATGGGGAGCTATGGCTACACCTTC. It is translated as CASSPPDMGSYGYTF.

This chain uses TRBV19 with TRBJ1-3; a weak D match, TRBD1 (5 bases). CDR3 length equals 16 residues. Between the trimmed V and J ends, which lost 5 bases and 0 bases, there was a span of 14 bases. Germline V lookup: CDR1 LNHDA, CDR2 SQIVND (reference sequence). In DNA, the CDR3 is TGTGCCAGTAGTGGACTCGGGGGGAACTCTGGAAACACCATATATTTT. This translates into CASSGLGGNSGNTIYF. Based on the CDR3 plus reference TRBV19 and TRBJ1-3, the full variable domain is DGGITQSPKYLFRKEGQNVTLSCEQNLNHDAMYWYRQDPGQGLRLIYYSQIVNDFQKGDIAEGYSVSREKKESFPLTVTSAQKNPTAFYLCASSGLGGNSGNTIYFGEGSWLTVV.

The genes are TRBV28 and TRBJ2-1, with TRBD1 identical over 9 bases. The junction had 3 bases not matched to a gene; V was cut back by 5 bases and J by 7 bases. This CDR3 contains 13 residues. Germline V gives CDR1 MDHEN, CDR2 SYDVKM. The CDR3 DNA sequence: TGTGCCAGCAGTGAGGGACAGGGAAATGAGCAGTTCTTC. It encodes CASSEGQGNEQFF.

This chain uses TRBV6-6 with TRBJ2-1; 8 bases align to TRBD1. The V gene end was trimmed by 5 bases and the J gene end by 4 bases; junction bases not matched to a gene: 1. Germline CDR1 and CDR2: MNHNY and SVGAGI (reference sequence). The CDR3 extends over 13 amino acids. The CDR3 DNA reads as TGTGCCAGCAGTCGGGACAGGTACAATGAGCAGTTCTTC. It translates to CASSRDRYNEQFF.

This sequence joins TRBV18 and TRBJ1-1; D not resolved. The germline CDR1 and CDR2 sequences are KGHSH and LQKENI. CDR3 length: 13 residues. With 3 bases removed from V and 5 bases from J, the gap between germline ends came to 10 bases. CDR3 coding DNA: TGTGCCAGCTCACCTGATCGGTGGACTGAAGCTTTCTTT. Translated: CASSPDRWTEAFF.

V gene TRBV7-2 combines with J gene TRBJ1-2; D may be TRBD1 (6 bases). Germline V gives CDR1 SGHTA, CDR2 FQGNSA. CDR3 length equals 16 residues. The V end was cut by 4 bases, the J end by 6 bases, with 21 bases between. The CDR3 DNA is TGTGCCAGCAGCTCCGACGGAGCAGGGGAGGGAGATGGCTACACCTTC. This encodes CASSSDGAGEGDGYTF.